A single sample is the source of the 5 T cell receptor beta chains below, sequenced in a study of control samples from healthy donors and cancer patients (dated by TCRdb to the early 2020s). Receptor libraries were prepared by the immunoSEQ multiplex PCR assay. Drawn from immuneACCESS, this table holds only the in-frame rearrangements with V and J called that TCRdb kept. Clones are partly lost; checked studies trace under half to an unresolved V gene and leave the rest unexplained. The sample data list about 120,000 clones, and roughly 90% of these were observed just once. The top ten constitute around 2.1% of the sample. The material sequenced was blood. The receptors stem from a woman between 50 and 59 years old in good health.

This chain joins TRBV6-5 and TRBJ1-2; the D gene is possibly TRBD1 (5 bases). The CDR3 runs 14 residues. Germline V lookup: CDR1 MNHEY, CDR2 SVGAGI. The V and J ends lost 6 bases and 2 bases respectively, with 13 bases between them. CDR3 loop: CASRALRENYGYTF. The CDR3 DNA reads TGTGCCAGCAGGGCCCTCAGGGAAAACTATGGCTACACCTTC.

The chain links TRBV6-1 to TRBJ1-4; D uncertain. The CDR3 loop spans 15 amino acids. Trimming removed 3 bases from V and 7 bases from J, with 15 bases in between. Germline assignment: CDR1 MNHNS and CDR2 SASEGT. The CDR3 DNA is TGTGCCAGCAGTGACACTCCGAGTCCGAGTGAAAAACTGTTTTTT. Translation: CASSDTPSPSEKLFF.

This clone was counted a single time. The chain uses TRBV10-2 and TRBJ2-5; 9 bases match TRBD2. The CDR3 length is 16 residues. Germline V gene data show CDR1 as WSHSY and CDR2 as SAAADI. J was trimmed by 4 bases and V by 0 bases; bases with no gene match: 6. The CDR3 coding sequence is TGCGCCAGCAGTGAGTCTTCTAGCGGGATTGGAGAGACCCAGTACTTC. Amino acid sequence: CASSESSSGIGETQYF.

The gene calls are TRBV7-8 and TRBJ1-5, with a possible D match to TRBD1 (6 bases). Trimming stripped 5 bases from V and 3 bases from J, with 14 bases between. Germline V gives CDR1 SGHVS, CDR2 FQNEAQ. The CDR3 spans 15 residues. CDR3: CASSPPGAANQPQHF. DNA for the CDR3: TGTGCCAGCAGCCCCCCGGGGGCGGCCAATCAGCCCCAGCATTTT.

V gene TRBV7-9 combines with J gene TRBJ1-3; D is unresolved. The germline V gene has CDR1 SEHNR and CDR2 FQNEAQ (reference sequence). V lost 1 base, J lost 6 bases, and 4 bases lay in between. The CDR3 runs 12 residues. CDR3 in DNA: TGTGCCAGCAGCTTAGGGGTAAACACCATATATTTT. It yields the protein CASSLGVNTIYF.